This is a list of T cell receptor beta chains from one sample in a study of T cell responses to AZD1222 COVID-19 vaccine. Using immunoSEQ multiplex PCR, the repertoire was profiled, and TCRdb retains in-frame clones only, with some absent. Of some 140,000 clones detected, 88% appear once; the ten largest clones hold 3% to 3.5%. The sample was peripheral blood, taken on day 0 of AZD1222 vaccination. These receptors were taken from an adult in good health. Each CDR3 is given with its conserved first and last residue. D genes are given only for firm matches. Size tells how often a clone was seen (once, few, many) or the class of an expanded clone, and some rows leave it out.

D gene | J gene | clone size | V gene | CDR3 DNA | CDR3 protein
- | TRBJ1-5 | - | TRBV15 | TGTGCCACCAGCAGAGTCGGGGTAGAGGGCAATCAGCCCCAGCATTTT | CATSRVGVEGNQPQHF
- | TRBJ1-2 | - | TRBV29-1 | TGCAGCGTTGAAGAGGGCACCACCTATGGCTACACCTTC | CSVEEGTTYGYTF
- | TRBJ1-1 | - | TRBV19 | TGTGCCAGTAGTGCGGGGGGAAGCACTGAAGCTTTCTTT | CASSAGGSTEAFF
- | TRBJ1-2 | - | TRBV6-5 | TGTGCCAGCAGTAAATGGGACGGAGGATATGGCTACACCTTC | CASSKWDGGYGYTF
- | TRBJ1-5 | - | TRBV9 | TGTGCCAGCAGCGTAGGAGGTCTGACAAATCAGCCCCAGCATTTT | CASSVGGLTNQPQHF
- | TRBJ1-6 | few | TRBV4-3 | TGCGCCAGCAGCCAAGTCCCGCCGGGGCTTTCACCCCTCCACTTT | CASSQVPPGLSPLHF
TRBD1 | TRBJ1-4 | - | TRBV6-6 | TGTGCCAGCAGTTACGAGACAGGGAGGGGGGAAAAACTGTTTTTT | CASSYETGRGEKLFF
TRBD1 | TRBJ1-4 | - | TRBV6-1 | TGTGCCAGCAGTGAACCTGGACAGGGTGGTGAAAAACTGTTTTTT | CASSEPGQGGEKLFF
- | TRBJ1-1 | - | TRBV10-3 | TGTGCCATCAGCGGGGGTACGTACACTGAAGCTTTCTTT | CAISGGTYTEAFF
- | TRBJ2-2 | - | TRBV9 | TGTGCCAGCACTCCCAGGTCCGCGAACACCGGGGAGCTGTTTTTT | CASTPRSANTGELFF